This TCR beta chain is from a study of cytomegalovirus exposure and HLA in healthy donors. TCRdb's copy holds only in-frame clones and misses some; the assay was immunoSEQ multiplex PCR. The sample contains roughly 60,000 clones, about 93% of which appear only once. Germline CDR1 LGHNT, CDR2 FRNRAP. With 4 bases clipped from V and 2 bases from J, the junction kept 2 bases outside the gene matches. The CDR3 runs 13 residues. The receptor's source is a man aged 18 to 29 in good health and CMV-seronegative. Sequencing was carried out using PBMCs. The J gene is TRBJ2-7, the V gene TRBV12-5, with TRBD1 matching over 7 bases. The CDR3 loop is CASGYRGAYEQYF. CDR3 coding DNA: TGTGCTAGTGGTTACAGGGGCGCCTACGAGCAGTACTTC.